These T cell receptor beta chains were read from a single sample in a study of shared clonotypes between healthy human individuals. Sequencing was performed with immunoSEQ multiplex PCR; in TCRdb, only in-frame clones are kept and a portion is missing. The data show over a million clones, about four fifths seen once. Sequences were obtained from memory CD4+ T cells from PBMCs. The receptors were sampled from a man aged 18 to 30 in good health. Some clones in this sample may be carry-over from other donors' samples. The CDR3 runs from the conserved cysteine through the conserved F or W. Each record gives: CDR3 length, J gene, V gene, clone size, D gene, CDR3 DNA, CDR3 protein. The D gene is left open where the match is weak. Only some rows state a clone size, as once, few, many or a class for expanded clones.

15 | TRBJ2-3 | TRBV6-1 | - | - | TGTGCCAGCAGTGATCGGGGCCGCTGGGCAGATACGCAGTATTTT | CASSDRGRWADTQYF
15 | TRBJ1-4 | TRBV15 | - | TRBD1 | TGTGCCACCAGCAGAGGGGGGACAGGGGGTGAAAAACTGTTTTTT | CATSRGGTGGEKLFF
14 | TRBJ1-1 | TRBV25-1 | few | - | TGTGCCAGCAGTGGGAGAAGGGGTAACACTGAAGCTTTCTTT | CASSGRRGNTEAFF
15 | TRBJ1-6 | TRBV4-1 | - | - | TGCGCCAGCAGCCCTTCCCTGGCAGGGAATTCACCCCTCCACTTT | CASSPSLAGNSPLHF
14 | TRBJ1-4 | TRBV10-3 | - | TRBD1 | TGTGCCATCAGTCGGACAGGGGGCTATGAAAAACTGTTTTTT | CAISRTGGYEKLFF
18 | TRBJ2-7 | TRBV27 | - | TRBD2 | TGTGCCAGCAGTTTATCGGGGCGGACTAGCGGGAGGAGATACGAGCAGTACTTC | CASSLSGRTSGRRYEQYF
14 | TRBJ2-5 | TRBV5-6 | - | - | TGTGCCAGCAGCTTTAGGGGGGGAGTCGAGACCCAGTACTTC | CASSFRGGVETQYF
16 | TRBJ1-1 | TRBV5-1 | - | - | TGCGCCAGCAGCCCTGATCCCCAGTCGATGAACACTGAAGCTTTCTTT | CASSPDPQSMNTEAFF
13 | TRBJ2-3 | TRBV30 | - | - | TGTGCCTGGAAACCGAGAAACACAGATACGCAGTATTTT | CAWKPRNTDTQYF
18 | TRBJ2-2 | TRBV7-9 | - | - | TGTGCCAGCAGCGTTGGTCTCAGGACAAGCTTGAACACCGGGGAGCTGTTTTTT | CASSVGLRTSLNTGELFF
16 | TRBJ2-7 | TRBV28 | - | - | TGTGCCAGCAGTTTATCGGAAGATTGGCTTGCCTACGAGCAGTACTTC | CASSLSEDWLAYEQYF
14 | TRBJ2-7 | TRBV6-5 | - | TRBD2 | TGTGCCAGCAGGCGCGGGAGGGCATCCTACGAGCAGTACTTC | CASRRGRASYEQYF
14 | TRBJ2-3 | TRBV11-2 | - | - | TGTGCCAGCAGCGTGGGTCCCACTACAGATACGCAGTATTTT | CASSVGPTTDTQYF
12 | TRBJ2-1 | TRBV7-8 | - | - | TGTGCCAGCAGCCCAGCAGGGGATGAGCAGTTCTTC | CASSPAGDEQFF
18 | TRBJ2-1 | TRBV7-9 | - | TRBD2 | TGTGCCAGCACCGCAGGGGGCGGGACTAGCGGGAGGGCGAATGAGCAGTTCTTC | CASTAGGGTSGRANEQFF
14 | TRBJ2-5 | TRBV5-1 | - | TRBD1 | TGCGCCAGCAGCATGGACAGGGTATACGAGACCCAGTACTTC | CASSMDRVYETQYF
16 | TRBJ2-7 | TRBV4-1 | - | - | TGCGCCAGCAGCCAAGATTTTCGGCGCGGGTTCTACGAGCAGTACTTC | CASSQDFRRGFYEQYF
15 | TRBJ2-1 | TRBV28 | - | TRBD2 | TGTGCCAGCAGTTTATGGGGCGGGAGGGGCAATGAGCAGTTCTTC | CASSLWGGRGNEQFF
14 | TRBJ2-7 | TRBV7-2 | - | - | TGTGCCAGCAGCTTAGGGGGTAATTCCTACGAGCAGTACTTC | CASSLGGNSYEQYF
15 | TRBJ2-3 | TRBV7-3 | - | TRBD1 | TGTGCCAGCAGCTTGGGACAGGCGGTCACAGATACGCAGTATTTT | CASSLGQAVTDTQYF
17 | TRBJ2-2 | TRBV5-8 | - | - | TGTGCCAGCAGCTTGTTGTCAGGGCACCAGGGCACCGGGGAGCTGTTTTTT | CASSLLSGHQGTGELFF
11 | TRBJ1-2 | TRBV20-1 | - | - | TGCAGTGCTATAAAGGGCTATGGCTACACCTTC | CSAIKGYGYTF
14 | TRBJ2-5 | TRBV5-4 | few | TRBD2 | TGTGCCAGCAGCGCGGGACTAGCGGGAGAGACCCAGTACTTC | CASSAGLAGETQYF
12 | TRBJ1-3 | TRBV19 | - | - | TGTGCCAGTAGCTCTCTCGGGGCGACCATATATTTT | CASSSLGATIYF
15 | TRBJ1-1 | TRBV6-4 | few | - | TGTGCCAGCAGTGACGTTTCAGGGTTTCCCACTGAAGCTTTCTTT | CASSDVSGFPTEAFF
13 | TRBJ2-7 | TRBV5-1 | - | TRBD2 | TGCGCCAGCAGCCCTGGACTAGCTCGGGAGCAGTACTTC | CASSPGLAREQYF
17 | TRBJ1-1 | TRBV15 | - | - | TGTGCCACCAGCACATTCGACCGGACACTCTTGAACACTGAAGCTTTCTTT | CATSTFDRTLLNTEAFF
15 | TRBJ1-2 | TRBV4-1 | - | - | TGCGCCAGCAGCCAAGAGGGTAACGGTTACTATGGCTACACCTTC | CASSQEGNGYYGYTF
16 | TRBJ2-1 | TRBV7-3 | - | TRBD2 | TGTGCCAGCAGCCCCTCGGCGGGAGTAAAGCTGAATGAGCAGTTCTTC | CASSPSAGVKLNEQFF
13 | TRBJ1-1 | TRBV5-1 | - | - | TGCGCCAGCAGCTTTAGCGAAAACACTGAAGCTTTCTTT | CASSFSENTEAFF
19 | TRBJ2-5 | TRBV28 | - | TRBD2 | TGTGCCAGCAGTGGGACTAGCGGGAGTAGGGGCTATGGCAGGGAGACCCAGTACTTC | CASSGTSGSRGYGRETQYF
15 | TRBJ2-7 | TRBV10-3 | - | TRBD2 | TGTGCCATCAACTCCGGACTAGCGGGAGCCTACGAGCAGTACTTC | CAINSGLAGAYEQYF
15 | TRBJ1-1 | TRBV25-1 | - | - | TGTGCCAGCAGTCTGGGGGGGATTGGTAGGGCTGAAGCTTTCTTT | CASSLGGIGRAEAFF
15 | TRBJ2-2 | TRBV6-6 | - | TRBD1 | TGTGCCAGCAGGGGGACAGGGGGAAACACCGGGGAGCTGTTTTTT | CASRGTGGNTGELFF
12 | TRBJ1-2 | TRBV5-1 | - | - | TGCGCCAGCAGCGCCGACCTCTATGGCTACACCTTC | CASSADLYGYTF
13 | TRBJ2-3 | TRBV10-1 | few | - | TGCGCCAGCCGCGGTCCCGAAGGGGATACGCAGTATTTT | CASRGPEGDTQYF
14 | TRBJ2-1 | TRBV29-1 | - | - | TGCAGCGTGGGGGCTAGCCGGACTAGCAATGAGCAGTTCTTC | CSVGASRTSNEQFF
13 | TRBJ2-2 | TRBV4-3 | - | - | TGCGCCAGCAGCCAAGGCGACAGACGGGAGCTGTTTTTT | CASSQGDRRELFF
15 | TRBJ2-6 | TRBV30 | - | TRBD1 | TGTGCGGGGGGACAGGGGTCCTCTGGGGCCAACGTCCTGACTTTC | CAGGQGSSGANVLTF
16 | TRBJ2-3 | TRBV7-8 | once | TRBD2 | TGTGCCAGCAGCCAATATACCGGGACTAGAAAAGATACGCAGTATTTT | CASSQYTGTRKDTQYF
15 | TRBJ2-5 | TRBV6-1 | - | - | TGTGCCAGCAGTGAAGATGGGGTAATTCGAAGGACCCAGTACTTC | CASSEDGVIRRTQYF
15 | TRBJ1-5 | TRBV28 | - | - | TGTGCCAGCAGTAAGGCGGGGGAGGGCAATCAGCCCCAGCATTTT | CASSKAGEGNQPQHF
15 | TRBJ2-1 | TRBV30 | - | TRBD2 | TGTGCCTGGGGAAGGACTAGCGGGGGATACAATGAGCAGTTCTTC | CAWGRTSGGYNEQFF
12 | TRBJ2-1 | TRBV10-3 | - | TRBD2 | TGTGCCATCAGTGAGATCGGGACTAGTTATTTCTTC | CAISEIGTSYFF
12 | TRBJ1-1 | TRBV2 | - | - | TGTGCCAGCAGTGTCACAGGGATTGAAGCTTTCTTT | CASSVTGIEAFF
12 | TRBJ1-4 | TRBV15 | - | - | TGTGCCACCGGGGACCATTGGGAAAAACTGTTTTTT | CATGDHWEKLFF
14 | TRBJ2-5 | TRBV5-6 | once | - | TGTGCCAGCAGCACCTGGGGATTTCAAGAGACCCAGTACTTC | CASSTWGFQETQYF
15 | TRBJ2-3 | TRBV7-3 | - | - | TGTGCCAGCAGCTTACTTGCCTCTTCAACAGATACGCAGTATTTT | CASSLLASSTDTQYF
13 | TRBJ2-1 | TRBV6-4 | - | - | TGTGCCAGCAGTGACCAGGGCTACAATGAGCAGTTCTTC | CASSDQGYNEQFF
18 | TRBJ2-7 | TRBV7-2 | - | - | TGTGCCAGCAGCCGGAAGGGCCTCGAATTAGGGGGACCTCTCGAGCAGTACTTC | CASSRKGLELGGPLEQYF
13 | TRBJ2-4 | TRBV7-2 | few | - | TGTGCCAGCAGCGCTGAGCTAAATGGGCTTCAGTACTTC | CASSAELNGLQYF
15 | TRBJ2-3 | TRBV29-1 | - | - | TGCAGCGTTGAAAGAGGTAGAGCCAGCACAGATACGCAGTATTTT | CSVERGRASTDTQYF
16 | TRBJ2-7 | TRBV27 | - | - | TGTGCCAGCAGTTTATATGCCCTGGGCCCCTCCTACGAGCAGTACTTC | CASSLYALGPSYEQYF
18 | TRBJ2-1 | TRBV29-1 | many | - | TGCAGCGTTGTTGTGAGGGGAGCGACATACTCCTCCTACAATGAGCAGTTCTTC | CSVVVRGATYSSYNEQFF
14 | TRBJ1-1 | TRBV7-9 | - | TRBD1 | TGTGCCAGCAGCCCCAGCCCCAGGGGGACTGAAGCTTTCTTT | CASSPSPRGTEAFF
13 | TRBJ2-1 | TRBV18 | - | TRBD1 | TGTGCCAGCCACCCGGGACAGGACAATGAGCAGTTCTTC | CASHPGQDNEQFF
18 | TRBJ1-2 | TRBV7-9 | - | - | TGTGCCAGCAGCCCTTTGTGGGTCTCCGACAGCTACCTCTATGGCTACACCTTC | CASSPLWVSDSYLYGYTF